The text below deals with one T cell receptor (beta chain). This specimen comes from a study of blood T cell repertoires in COVID-19. V was clipped by 5 bases and J by 9 bases, with 8 bases between them. Germline V gene data show CDR1 as SGHVS and CDR2 as FNYEAQ. This CDR3 region has 11 residues. Recruited during active infection, patients (from Seattle) were subsequently followed longitudinally. Per the original data handling: Amplification with reference gene primers provided the estimates of nucleated cell counts. Libraries were prepared by immunoSEQ multiplex PCR; TCRdb keeps only in-frame clonotypes and omits some of them. D and trimming were read from the DNA, whereas the V and J calls and clone size are those reported in that table. Of under 450,000 clones in the sample, about 89% were seen once.

The source of this sequence is a woman aged 40 to 50 with COVID-19, enrolled during active disease. The chain links TRBV7-6 to TRBJ2-1; possible D gene TRBD1, 6 bases. Source material: peripheral blood. This chain's CDR3 is CASSQGSEQFF. CDR3 bases: TGTGCCAGCAGCCAGGGGAGTGAGCAGTTCTTC.